The 3 T cell receptor beta chains in this list originate from one sample, sequenced in a study of T cell repertoires in cytomegalovirus infection. The antigens for these receptors are not known. TCRdb reanalysed the reads using MiXCR and keeps one entry per CDR3 protein. In the table there are nearly 700,000 distinct CDR3 sequences, roughly 36% of which are singletons. The sample was cultured PBMCs, taken from culture after CMV antigen stimulation. These receptor sequences come from a human donor in good health (CMV status not recorded). Some clones in this sample may be carry-over from other donors' samples.

The CDR3 DNA follows: TGTGCCAGCAGTTACTCGATGGGGGGCGGACAGCAGTACTTC. Its translation: CASSYSMGGGQQYF. The chain combines TRBV6-6 with TRBJ2-7; D possibly uses TRBD1 or TRBD2 (6 bases each). This CDR3 comprises 14 residues. Germline lookup yields CDR1 MNHNY and CDR2 SVGAGI (reference sequence). The germline V and J ends were trimmed by 0 bases and 8 bases, with 14 bases remaining between them.

The gene calls are TRBV4-1 and TRBJ1-1; the D is unclear. The CDR3 is 16 amino acids. CDR1 is MGHRA and CDR2 is YSYEKL in the germline V gene. The V end was cut by 0 bases, the J end by 3 bases, with 14 bases between. CDR3 nucleotide sequence: TGCGCCAGCAGCCAAGATCCCGACGGATATTACACTGAAGCTTTCTTT. It encodes CASSQDPDGYYTEAFF.

This clonotype was detected a few times. This rearrangement joins TRBV2 to TRBJ1-2, with D perhaps matching TRBD1 (5 bases). The germline V gene encodes CDR1 SNHLY and CDR2 FYNNEI. The CDR3 has 12 amino acids. The V gene lost 6 bases and the J gene lost 6 bases, with 11 bases spanning the gap. As DNA, the CDR3 is TGTGCCAGCAGGGGGGGGAGGAATGGCTACACCTTC. Its protein product is CASRGGRNGYTF.